The following is a T cell receptor (beta chain) sequence with its context. This clonotype was recorded once. What antigen it recognizes has not been identified. Base qualities are missing; no much larger clone stands one base away. Evidence from a single read is weak. What this sample's time point label stands for: more than 40 days after influenza vaccine administration. V is clipped by 0 bases and J by 8 bases, and the sequence between their germline boundaries is 10 bases long. Including the terminal cysteine and phenylalanine, the CDR3 comprises 14 residues. The DNA shown is the 42-base CDR3, in frame from base 1. The germline V gene (reference sequence) yields LNHNV for CDR1 and YYDKDF for CDR2. The data belong to a study of response to subunit inactivated influenza vaccine (dated by TCRdb to 2016 to 2018). About the full investigation: The study used deep quantitative T cell receptor repertoire profiling to track responses to a trivalent subunit inactivated influenza vaccine. Results and caveats for the whole study, not just this receptor: The authors proposed that each seasonal influenza vaccination may bring in only a limited number of new T cells.

The method was RT-PCR. The reads were generated on an Illumina HiSeq 2500. TCRdb took the public reads, trimmed them with fastp at Q25, ran MiXCR for clone calling and kept in-frame beta chains. When rows share a CDR3 protein, they turn into one entry using the most common DNA and genes. The sample includes 500,000 to 600,000 distinct CDR3 sequences, with roughly 13% observed a single time. The leading ten clones occupy roughly 14% of the sample. This clonotype originated in a man aged 45 to 65 who received an inactivated influenza vaccine. Donor details come from another sample of the same person, matched by shared clones. This sequence uses TRBV15 and TRBJ1-4, with TRBD1 tentatively as D gene (5 bases match). The source was PBMCs from blood, collected 45 days after vaccination. The base sequence is TGTGCCACCAGCAGAGACAGGGCGGTCGAAAAACTGTTTTTT. This gives the protein CATSRDRAVEKLFF.